A single sample gave rise to the 22 T cell receptor beta chains below, sequenced in a study of blood T cell repertoires in COVID-19. Sequencing used immunoSEQ multiplex PCR; TCRdb keeps in-frame clones, though not all of them. This sample has around 230,000 clones, with 86% found just once. Sequencing was done on a sample of peripheral blood. These receptors were taken from a man aged 30-40 years who had recovered from COVID-19.

The chain is built from TRBV19 and TRBJ1-6; D is possibly TRBD1 (6 bases). The germline V gene has CDR1 LNHDA and CDR2 SQIVND (reference sequence). V lost 6 bases and J 4 bases, leaving 13 bases between the germline ends. CDR3 length equals 15 residues. This chain's CDR3 is CASRWTQGYNSPLHF. Written as DNA, the CDR3 is TGTGCCAGTAGGTGGACACAGGGTTATAATTCACCCCTCCACTTT.

The chain links TRBV7-9 to TRBJ2-3; D remains unclear. This CDR3 region has 14 residues. V gave up 5 bases and J gave up 1 base, with 10 bases separating them. In germline, CDR1 is SEHNR, CDR2 FQNEAQ (reference sequence). CDR3 sequence: CASSRPPGTDTQYF. Written as DNA, the CDR3 is TGTGCCAGCAGCCGTCCTCCGGGCACAGATACGCAGTATTTT.

The V gene is TRBV3-1 (or the pseudogene TRBV3-2), the J gene TRBJ1-1, with a weak D call TRBD1 (6 bases). Trimming left V 4 bases short and J 1 base short, with 10 bases between. The germline gives CDR1 LGHDT, CDR2 YNNKEL (reference sequence). The CDR3 extends over 14 amino acids. The CDR3 sequence is CASSPLGQNTEAFF. The CDR3 DNA sequence: TGTGCCAGCAGCCCCCTGGGACAGAACACTGAAGCTTTCTTT.

The chain combines TRBV19 with TRBJ2-5; 11 bases agree with TRBD2. Looked up from germline, CDR1 is LNHDA and CDR2 is SQIVND (reference sequence). This CDR3 contains 17 residues. V lost 3 bases and J lost 7; bases outside the gene matches: 13. The CDR3 reads CASSIGTSGGPSGTQYF. The DNA of the CDR3 is TGTGCCAGTAGTATCGGAACTAGCGGGGGCCCGTCCGGGACCCAGTACTTC.

This chain joins TRBV5-1 and TRBJ2-7; maybe TRBD1 (6 bases). The V gene's germline CDR1 is SGHRS and CDR2 YFSETQ. This CDR3 comprises 14 residues. Between the trimmed V and J ends, which lost 0 bases and 0 bases, there was a span of 7 bases. CDR3 DNA: TGCGCCAGCAGCTTGGTGACAGGCTCCTACGAGCAGTACTTC. This gives the protein CASSLVTGSYEQYF. Full variable domain (rest looked up from reference TRBV5-1 and TRBJ2-7): KAGVTQTPRYLIKTRGQQVTLSCSPISGHRSVSWYQQTPGQGLQFLFEYFSETQRNKGNFPGRFSGRQFSNSRSEMNVSTLELGDSALYLCASSLVTGSYEQYFGPGTRLTVT.

V is TRBV30 and J is TRBJ2-2, with 11 positions matching TRBD2. V lost 0 bases, J lost 5 bases, and 11 bases stayed unmatched. CDR3 length: 18 residues. In germline, CDR1 is GTSNPN, CDR2 SVGIG (reference sequence). In DNA, the CDR3 is TGTGCCTGGAGTGTCGGTTCTAGCGGGGGGCCCTATACCGGGGAGCTGTTTTTT. Translated, it gives CAWSVGSSGGPYTGELFF.

A word on this clone: The sample contains more than one DNA sequence encoding this CDR3. The chain links TRBV7-2 to TRBJ1-1; 7 nucleotides line up with TRBD1. The trim removed 5 bases at V and 1 base at J, leaving 1 base unmatched. This CDR3 spans 13 amino acids. CDR1 SGHTA and CDR2 FQGNSA come from the germline V gene. The CDR3 loop is CASSRDRNTEAFF. The CDR3 nucleotides are TGTGCCAGCAGCCGGGACAGGAACACTGAAGCTTTCTTT.

The rearrangement links TRBV7-2 to TRBJ2-7; 12 bases match TRBD1. The V gene's germline CDR1 is SGHTA and CDR2 FQGNSA. The CDR3 runs 16 residues. Germline trimming cut 5 bases from V and 7 bases from J; bases unmatched to any gene: 12. The CDR3 loop is CASSAGGGTGGREQYF. The CDR3, as DNA: TGTGCCAGCAGCGCTGGGGGTGGGACAGGGGGCCGGGAGCAGTACTTC. The full variable domain, completed using reference TRBV7-2 and TRBJ2-7, is GAGVSQSPSNKVTEKGKDVELRCDPISGHTALYWYRQSLGQGLEFLIYFQGNSAPDKSGLPSDRFSAERTGGSVSTLTIQRTQQEDSAVYLCASSAGGGTGGREQYFGPGTRLTVT.

The chain uses TRBV4-1 and TRBJ2-7, with 11 bases lining up with TRBD1. Per germline, CDR1 MGHRA and CDR2 YSYEKL. This CDR3 spans 16 amino acids. V lost 3 bases, J lost 5 bases, and 9 bases stayed unmatched. In DNA form, the CDR3 reads TGCGCCAGCAGCCAGCCCCCGGGACAGGGGGTCCACGAGCAGTACTTC. Its protein product is CASSQPPGQGVHEQYF.

The chain links TRBV18 to TRBJ1-1; 8 bases fit TRBD1. V lost 6 bases to trimming and J lost 1 base; unmatched junction nucleotides: 4. This CDR3 region has 14 residues. Germline assignment: CDR1 KGHSH and CDR2 LQKENI. CDR3 DNA: TGTGCCAGCTCCCAACAGGGGGGGAACACTGAAGCTTTCTTT. As protein: CASSQQGGNTEAFF.

The chain uses TRBV4-1 and TRBJ2-7; a weak D match, TRBD2 (7 bases). The CDR3 spans 15 residues. Germline V CDR1 and CDR2: MGHRA, YSYEKL. V lost 1 base, J lost 2 bases, and 12 bases lay in between. The CDR3 is CASSQVLGGPYEQYF. The CDR3 nucleotides are TGCGCCAGCAGCCAAGTCCTGGGGGGGCCCTACGAGCAGTACTTC.

V usage is TRBV29-1 and J usage is TRBJ2-7; D unclear. From germline, CDR1 is SQVTM and CDR2 ANQGSEA. This CDR3 has 12 residues. The germline V and J ends were trimmed by 6 bases and 1 base, with 10 bases remaining between them. The CDR3 DNA sequence: TGCAGCGTCGTCGAGGAATCCTACGAGCAGTACTTC. It specifies CSVVEESYEQYF.

The V call is TRBV4-1, the J call TRBJ1-1; D is uncertain. Germline V gene lookup returns CDR1 MGHRA and CDR2 YSYEKL. This CDR3 is built from 14 residues. Trimming left V 0 bases short and J 6 bases short, with 11 bases between. In nucleotides, the CDR3 is TGCGCCAGCAGCCAAGATGCGGTCGAGGCTGAAGCTTTCTTT. Protein product: CASSQDAVEAEAFF.

The J gene is TRBJ1-5, the V gene TRBV7-2; a possible D gene is TRBD1 (5 bases). Trimming pared 0 bases from V and 9 bases from J, leaving 18 bases between. The germline CDR1 and CDR2 sequences are SGHTA and FQGNSA. The CDR3 extends over 16 amino acids. This chain's CDR3 is CASSLAPGRRDRPQHF. The CDR3 DNA sequence: TGTGCCAGCAGCTTAGCGCCGGGACGGAGGGATCGGCCCCAGCATTTT. Complete variable domain (other parts from reference TRBV7-2 and TRBJ1-5): GAGVSQSPSNKVTEKGKDVELRCDPISGHTALYWYRQSLGQGLEFLIYFQGNSAPDKSGLPSDRFSAERTGGSVSTLTIQRTQQEDSAVYLCASSLAPGRRDRPQHFGDGTRLSIL.

This chain links TRBV5-4 with TRBJ2-3; D ambiguous. CDR1 and CDR2 (germline): SGHNT, YYREEE (reference sequence). Trimming pared 4 bases from V and 4 bases from J, leaving 10 bases between. This CDR3 has 13 residues. The CDR3: CASSGAPADTQYF. The CDR3 nucleotides read TGTGCCAGCAGCGGAGCCCCCGCAGATACGCAGTATTTT.

The chain carries TRBV28 and TRBJ1-2; D gene ambiguous. Germline V gene sequence: CDR1 MDHEN, CDR2 SYDVKM. This CDR3 region has 11 residues. The germline V and J ends were trimmed by 6 bases and 6 bases, with 8 bases remaining between them. CDR3: CASRAPDGYTF. Written as DNA, the CDR3 is TGTGCCAGCAGAGCGCCAGATGGCTACACCTTC.

For this clone: Other DNA sequences from this sample encode an identical CDR3 as well. The chain is built from TRBV28 and TRBJ2-7; 10 nucleotides line up with TRBD1. There are 15 residues in the CDR3. Looked up from germline, CDR1 is MDHEN and CDR2 is SYDVKM. With 4 bases clipped from V and 2 bases from J, the junction kept 5 bases outside the gene matches. Here the CDR3 DNA reads TGTGCCAGCAGTTCCCCGGGACAGGGGACCTACGAGCAGTACTTC. It specifies CASSSPGQGTYEQYF.

This sequence joins TRBV6-5 and TRBJ2-1, with 9 nucleotides matching TRBD2. The CDR3 length is 15 residues. Looked up from germline, CDR1 is MNHEY and CDR2 is SVGAGI. Trimming took 6 bases from V and 5 from J; bases not matched to a gene: 8. The CDR3 protein is CASSQLAGPNNEQFF. The DNA of the CDR3 is TGTGCCAGCAGCCAACTAGCGGGCCCCAACAATGAGCAGTTCTTC.

The CDR3 DNA reads TGTGCCAGCAGCCTATCGACAGCAGGATCACCCCTCCACTTT. Translated: CASSLSTAGSPLHF. The chain has TRBV11-3 and TRBJ1-6; tentative D call: TRBD1 (5 bases). The germline V gene has CDR1 SGHNT and CDR2 YENEEA. V shed 5 bases and J shed 10 bases, with 15 bases lying between them. There are 14 residues in the CDR3.

The V and J genes are TRBV5-1 and TRBJ2-7, with TRBD2 matching over 7 bases. The V gene end was trimmed by 2 bases and the J gene end by 3 bases; junction bases not matched to a gene: 8. Germline V gene sequence: CDR1 SGHRS, CDR2 YFSETQ. The CDR3 has 15 residues. CDR3 sequence: CASSFVGREGYEQYF. The CDR3 coding sequence is TGCGCCAGCAGCTTCGTTGGCAGGGAGGGCTACGAGCAGTACTTC.

The chain has TRBV6-4 and TRBJ1-5, with a tentative D call TRBD1 (5 bases). Germline V gene sequence: CDR1 MRHNA, CDR2 SNTAGT. The V end lost 11 bases, the J end lost 1 base, and 18 bases lay between the germline ends. The CDR3 loop spans 15 amino acids. The CDR3 reads CAGGVPGTSNQPQHF. DNA for the CDR3: TGTGCCGGGGGGGTTCCAGGGACGAGCAATCAGCCCCAGCATTTT.

The gene calls are TRBV6-4 and TRBJ2-7; 11 bases fit TRBD2. Germline V gene lookup returns CDR1 MRHNA and CDR2 SNTAGT. This CDR3 is 14 amino acids long. Germline trimming cut 0 bases from V and 10 bases from J; bases unmatched to any gene: 5. The CDR3 nucleotides are TGTGCCAGCAGTGACTCTGCGACTAGCGGGGTCCAGTACTTC. Translation: CASSDSATSGVQYF.